This entry lists 12 T cell receptor beta chains sequenced from one sample in a study of blood T cell repertoires in COVID-19. TCRdb keeps only in-frame clones here, not all; method: immunoSEQ multiplex PCR. Of about 170,000 clones listed, 80% to 90% are singletons. What was sequenced was peripheral blood. Receptors originate from a woman aged 55-70 years with COVID-19, enrolled during active disease.

This clone has a handful of counts. V gene TRBV5-8 combines with J gene TRBJ1-2; no definite D call. Germline CDR1 SGHTS, CDR2 YDEGEE. This CDR3 contains 11 residues. V lost 5 bases and J lost 5, with 7 bases in between. The CDR3 DNA reads as TGTGCCAGCAGGCAGGTATATGGCTACACCTTC. Its protein is CASRQVYGYTF.

The V and J genes are TRBV7-9 and TRBJ2-3; TRBD1 agrees at 7 bases. Germline CDR1 is SEHNR and CDR2 is FQNEAQ (reference sequence). V shed 3 bases, J shed 4 bases, and the junction held 4 bases outside the gene matches. This CDR3 spans 14 amino acids. CDR3 coding DNA: TGTGCCAGCAGCTTCTCCCAGGGGGCAGATACGCAGTATTTT. Translated, it gives CASSFSQGADTQYF. Full variable domain (remainder filled in from reference TRBV7-9 and TRBJ2-3): DTGVSQNPRHKITKRGQNVTFRCDPISEHNRLYWYRQTLGQGPEFLTYFQNEAQLEKSRLLSDRFSAERPKGSFSTLEIQRTEQGDSAMYLCASSFSQGADTQYFGPGTRLTVL.

Worth noting for this clone: One junction end disagrees with the germline gene, perhaps due to a read error. The chain joins TRBV19 to TRBJ2-1, with D unresolved. The CDR3 runs 14 residues. Germline CDR1 reads LNHDA; CDR2 reads SQIVND (reference sequence). The CDR3 sequence: CASSKEASFNEQFF. The CDR3 bases are TGTGCCAGTAGTAAAGAAGCCTCCTTCAATGAGCAGTTCTTC.

V usage is TRBV14 and J usage is TRBJ1-6; D is possibly TRBD1 (6 bases). The CDR3 is 15 residues long. CDR1 and CDR2 from the germline V gene are SGHDN and FVKESK. Trimming stripped 2 bases from V and 4 bases from J, with 9 bases between. The CDR3: CASSQRGGYNSPLHF. The CDR3 nucleotides are TGTGCCAGCAGCCAACGAGGGGGTTATAATTCACCCCTCCACTTT.

The rearrangement links TRBV9 to TRBJ2-1; 10 bases match TRBD2. The V gene end was trimmed by 0 bases and the J gene end by 8 bases; junction bases not matched to a gene: 8. CDR1 and CDR2 (germline): SGDLS, YYNGEE. The CDR3 is 16 amino acids. The DNA of the CDR3 is TGTGCCAGCAGCGTAGGGTTAGCGGGAGGTGTTGATGAGCAGTTCTTC. Translated, it gives CASSVGLAGGVDEQFF.

The chain uses TRBV10-1 and TRBJ2-7; D is unclear. CDR1 is WNHNN and CDR2 is SYGVQD in the germline V gene (reference sequence). The CDR3 consists of 13 residues. Trimming left V 3 bases short and J 6 bases short, with 12 bases between. The CDR3 DNA follows: TGCGCCAGCAGTGAAAAACCACCGGGCGAGCAGTACTTC. As protein: CASSEKPPGEQYF.

The V call is TRBV30, the J call TRBJ1-4, with TRBD1 matching over 10 bases. The CDR3 is made up of 18 amino acids. V was clipped by 2 bases and J by 0 bases; unmatched bases: 9. The V gene's germline CDR1 is GTSNPN and CDR2 SVGIG (reference sequence). This chain's CDR3 is CAWSLRTGGFATNEKLFF. CDR3 coding DNA: TGTGCCTGGAGTCTAAGGACAGGGGGATTTGCAACTAATGAAAAACTGTTTTTT. The full variable domain, rest sourced from reference TRBV30 and TRBJ1-4, is SQTIHQWPATLVQPVGSPLSLECTVEGTSNPNLYWYRQAAGRGLQLLFYSVGIGQISSEVPQNLSASRPQDRQFILSSKKLLLSDSGFYLCAWSLRTGGFATNEKLFFGSGTQLSVL.

In its sample, this clone was seen once. The CDR3 here is CASSLVQATGPNQPQHF. CDR3 DNA sequence: TGTGCCAGCAGTTTGGTCCAGGCGACAGGGCCAAATCAGCCCCAGCATTTT. The rearrangement joins TRBV27 to TRBJ1-5, with 7 bases that match TRBD1. V trimming: 3 bases; J trimming: 4 bases; junction bases outside the gene matches: 12. The CDR3 loop spans 17 amino acids. CDR1 is MNHEY and CDR2 is SMNVEV in the germline V gene (reference sequence).

The chain recombines TRBV5-1 with TRBJ1-1; no firm D call. The V gene's germline CDR1 is SGHRS and CDR2 YFSETQ. Trimming shortened V by 4 bases and J by 1 base, and 17 bases separated the two germline ends. The CDR3 loop spans 16 amino acids. This chain's CDR3 is CASSPHSRTGNTEAFF. The CDR3 DNA follows: TGCGCCAGCAGCCCTCATTCACGAACGGGGAACACTGAAGCTTTCTTT.

The J gene is TRBJ2-7, the V gene TRBV6-1, with 7 bases that match TRBD1. This CDR3 has 13 amino acids. CDR1 and CDR2 from the germline V gene are MNHNS and SASEGT. The V and J ends lost 5 bases and 2 bases, in that order; junction bases with no gene match: 3. CDR3 sequence (DNA): TGTGCCAGCAGTTCGGGACAGCCCTACGAGCAGTACTTC. Amino acid sequence: CASSSGQPYEQYF.

The V call is TRBV30, the J call TRBJ1-2; D remains unclear. The V gene's germline CDR1 is GTSNPN and CDR2 SVGIG (reference sequence). There are 11 residues in the CDR3. Trimming stripped 4 bases from V and 8 bases from J, with 11 bases between. The CDR3 DNA reads TGTGCCTGGAAGGAGAAGGAGGGCTACACCTTC. It specifies CAWKEKEGYTF.

The rearrangement links TRBV3-1 (or the pseudogene TRBV3-2) to TRBJ1-2; 12 positions match TRBD1. Per germline, CDR1 LGHDT and CDR2 YNNKEL (reference sequence). CDR3 length: 17 amino acids. The junction had 7 bases not matched to a gene; V was cut back by 4 bases and J by 1 base. DNA for the CDR3: TGTGCCAGCAGCCCCCGGGACAGGGGGCCACATAACTATGGCTACACCTTC. This gives the protein CASSPRDRGPHNYGYTF.